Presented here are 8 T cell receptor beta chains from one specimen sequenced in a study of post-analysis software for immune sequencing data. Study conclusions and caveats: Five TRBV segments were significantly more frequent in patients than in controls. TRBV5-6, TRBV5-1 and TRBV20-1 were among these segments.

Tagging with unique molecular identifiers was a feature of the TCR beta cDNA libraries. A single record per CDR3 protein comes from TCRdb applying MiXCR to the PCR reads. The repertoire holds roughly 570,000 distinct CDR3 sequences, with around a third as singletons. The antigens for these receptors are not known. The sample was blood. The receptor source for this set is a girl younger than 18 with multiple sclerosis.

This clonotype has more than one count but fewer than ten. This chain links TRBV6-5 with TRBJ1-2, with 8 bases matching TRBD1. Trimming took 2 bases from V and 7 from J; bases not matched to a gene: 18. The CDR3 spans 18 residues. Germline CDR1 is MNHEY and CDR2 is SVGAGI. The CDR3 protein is CASSYGQGWSRYFSGYTF. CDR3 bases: TGTGCCAGCAGTTACGGACAGGGTTGGAGTAGATACTTCTCTGGCTACACCTTC.

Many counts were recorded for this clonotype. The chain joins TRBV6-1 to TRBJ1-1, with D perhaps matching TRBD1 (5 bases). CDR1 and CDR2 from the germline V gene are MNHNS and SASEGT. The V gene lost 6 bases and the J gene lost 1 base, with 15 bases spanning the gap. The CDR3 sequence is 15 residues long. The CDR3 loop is CASRMDTLQNTEAFF. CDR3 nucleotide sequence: TGTGCCAGCAGGATGGACACCTTACAGAACACTGAAGCTTTCTTT.

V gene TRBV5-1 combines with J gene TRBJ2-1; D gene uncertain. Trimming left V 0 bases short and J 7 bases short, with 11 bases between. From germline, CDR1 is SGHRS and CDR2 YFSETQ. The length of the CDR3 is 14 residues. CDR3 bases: TGCGCCAGCAGCTTGGATGGATTTGGGAATGAGCAGTTCTTC. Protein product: CASSLDGFGNEQFF.

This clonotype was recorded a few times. Written as DNA, the CDR3 is TGCGCCAGCAGCCAAGTGGTCTCCTACGAGCAGTACTTC. Its protein is CASSQVVSYEQYF. V usage is TRBV4-1 and J usage is TRBJ2-7, with D unresolved. Germline assignment: CDR1 MGHRA and CDR2 YSYEKL. CDR3 length: 13 residues. V was clipped by 1 base and J by 0 bases, with 4 bases between them.

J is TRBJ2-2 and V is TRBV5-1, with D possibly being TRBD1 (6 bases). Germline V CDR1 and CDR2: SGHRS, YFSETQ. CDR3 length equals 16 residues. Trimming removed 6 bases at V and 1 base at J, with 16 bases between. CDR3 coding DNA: TGCGCCAGCACCCCCCCAGGGGCTGTGAACACCGGGGAGCTGTTTTTT. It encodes CASTPPGAVNTGELFF.

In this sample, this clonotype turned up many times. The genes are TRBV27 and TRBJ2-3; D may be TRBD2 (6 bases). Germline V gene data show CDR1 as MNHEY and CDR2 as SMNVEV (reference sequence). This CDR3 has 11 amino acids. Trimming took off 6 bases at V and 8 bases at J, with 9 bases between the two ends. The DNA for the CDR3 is TGTGCCAGCAGCCGGGGAGGTACGCAGTATTTT. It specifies CASSRGGTQYF.

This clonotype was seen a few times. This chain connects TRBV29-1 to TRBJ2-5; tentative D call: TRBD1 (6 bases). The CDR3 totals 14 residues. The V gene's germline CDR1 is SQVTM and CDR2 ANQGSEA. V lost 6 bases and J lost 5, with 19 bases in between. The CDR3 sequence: CSVGETGNMETQYF. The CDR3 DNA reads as TGCAGCGTCGGTGAAACAGGGAACATGGAGACCCAGTACTTC.

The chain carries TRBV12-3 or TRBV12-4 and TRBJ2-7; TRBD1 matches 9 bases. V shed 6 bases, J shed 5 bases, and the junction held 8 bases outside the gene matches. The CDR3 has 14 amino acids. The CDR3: CASSHPDRGDEQYF. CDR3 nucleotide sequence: TGTGCCAGCAGCCACCCCGACAGGGGGGACGAGCAGTACTTC.